This paragraph reports one TCR beta chain. Its cognate antigen is unknown. Produced via immunoSEQ multiplex PCR; TCRdb's table is partial and in-frame only. The table records around 97,000 clones, 91% of them present only once. The sample comes from a study of T cell responses to AZD1222 COVID-19 vaccine. The wider study: Second-dose recipients at about 4 or about 12 weeks were treated as one pooled group. Overall study results and limits: Repertoires were obtained only post-peak T cell response. Donors were chiefly white British, with a greater number of females, and clonal diversity was perhaps underestimated. Of spike-specific TCRs, nearly half reportedly target regions left unmutated in variants.

The sequence was collected from an adult in good health. The sequenced sample was peripheral blood, obtained on day 0 of AZD1222 vaccination.

The CDR3 loop reads CASSQDRGPTEAFF. The CDR3 nucleotides read TGTGCCAGCAGCCAAGATCGGGGGCCCACTGAAGCTTTCTTT. This chain connects TRBV14 to TRBJ1-1; D possibly corresponds to TRBD1 (6 bases). This CDR3 has 14 residues. Trimming took off 0 bases at V and 4 bases at J, with 9 bases between the two ends. The V gene's germline CDR1 is SGHDN and CDR2 FVKESK.